This T cell receptor beta chain derives from a study of T cells in Graves' hyperthyroidism and ophthalmopathy (dated by TCRdb to between 2019 and 2020). Turning to the overall study: Peripheral blood was sampled at the time of initial diagnosis, prior to any treatment. A discovery cohort of approximately 97 patients, 43 with Graves' ophthalmopathy and over 55 with stable Graves' hyperthyroidism, was used to find distinguishing TCR V-J signatures. Prospective prediction of ophthalmopathy was tested in an independent validation cohort of about 19 hyperthyroidism patients and 15 to 17 patients who later progressed to ophthalmopathy. For training and testing, the 100 or so patients in the discovery cohort were randomly divided in a 7:3 ratio. Thyroid tissue and blood T-cell repertoires from six Graves' hyperthyroidism patients were also compared in the study. After sampling, hyperthyroidism patients received methimazole starting at 30 mg daily, and ophthalmopathy patients received high-dose intravenous methylprednisolone. According to the paper, TCR Vbeta CDR3 sequencing was carried out on 135 peripheral blood samples, which came from under 50 ophthalmopathy, under 80 hyperthyroidism and roughly 17 progressor patients.

CDR1 SQVTM and CDR2 ANQGSEA were looked up in the germline V gene. V is cut back by 7 bases and J by 5 bases, with 7 bases in the junction unmatched. The CDR3 has 12 amino acids, counting the end cysteine and phenylalanine. The CDR3 DNA has 36 bases and is translated from base 1. TCR beta CDR3 regions were amplified from RNA transcripts. For the first round of RT-PCR on the TCR CDR3, the HTBI primer set was used together with the Qiagen OneStep RT-PCR kit. A second multiplex PCR round built the libraries, followed by size selection and purification. The libraries were sequenced on an Illumina HiSeq2000 using paired-end 100 bp reads. The study's own analysis went as follows. SOAPnuke was used to process the raw data, with reads discarded if the reads contained adapters or uncalled bases, had a mean Phred below 15, or lacked an exact constant-primer or identifier match. High-quality paired reads were merged with COPE v1.2.5, and unique nucleotide sequences were defined as clonotypes. MiTCR v1.1 was used to align the clonotypes against IMGT TRBV, TRBD and TRBJ reference segments. The analysis was restricted to V-J combinations with a frequency above 0.0001, which together covered 99% to 99.2% of the repertoires. A TCS score was defined as the ratio of F50 (clonal expansion) to E x V (chaos), with BLOSUM62-based TCRdist applied between CDR3 peptides within each V-J. Welch's t-statistics and random forest reduced 514 V-J features to 13, which were used in a naive Bayes classifier (R e1071). The raw public reads went through TCRdb reprocessing: fastp at Q25, MiXCR clone calling, in-frame beta chains kept. Under each unique CDR3 protein, matching rows form one entry showing the most common genes and DNA. TCRdb, not the original authors, processed these V and J calls. Counted in this sample were about 280,000 distinct CDR3 sequences; under 30% of them appeared once. The top ten clones comprise approximately 30% of the sample.

In its sample, this clonotype was seen many times. The target of this receptor is not known. The sample holds no much larger clone one base away, and base qualities are not on file. The paper as a whole reports these results and caveats: In validation, the model predicted progression to ophthalmopathy with 55% to 71% sensitivity and around 72% specificity, a median of 6.5 months before onset. Sample size was not statistically predetermined, and blinding of investigators to group allocation was not performed. A model built on a 13 V-J signature distinguished ophthalmopathy from stable hyperthyroidism, reaching 87.88% sensitivity and 81.08% specificity in cross-validation and 80%/75% in testing. Most expanded thyroid clonotypes (frequency above 0.001) were also found in blood, which suggests that blood repertoires may mirror thyroid immune responses.

Hyperthyroidism patients were aged 18 to 65 years and newly diagnosed, with disease duration of less than 2 months. The study excluded patients with uncontrolled infections, other autoimmune diseases, pregnancy or lactation. Diagnoses relied on clinical symptoms, serum thyroxine and TRAb, thyroid ultrasound and orbital computed tomography. Blood from progressor patients was collected at the time of first diagnosis with hyperthyroidism, before any ophthalmopathy symptoms had appeared. Ficoll-Paque density gradient centrifugation was used to isolate PBMCs from about 9.4 ml of fresh peripheral blood. Progressor patients were defined as those initially diagnosed with Graves' hyperthyroidism in whom ophthalmopathy developed during follow-up. Trizol reagent was used to extract total RNA, and RNA quality was then checked on an Agilent 2100 Bioanalyzer.

The clonotype was recovered from a man in his forties or fifties with Graves' hyperthyroidism that later progressed to Graves' ophthalmopathy. The sequence links TRBV29-1 to TRBJ1-2, and 7 junction bases match TRBD1. Sequencing was performed on blood. This receptor has the CDR3 CSAGQGVYGYTF. The sequenced DNA: TGCAGCGCGGGCCAGGGGGTATATGGCTACACCTTC.